The entry below gives a single T cell receptor (beta chain) sequence along with its context. In the original workflow: Reference gene primers were amplified, and this amplification served to estimate nucleated cell counts. Some clones are missing from TCRdb's copy, which holds only in-frame ones; the method was immunoSEQ multiplex PCR. V, J and clone size reflect that table, while D and trimming were determined from the DNA. The data hold about 160,000 clones, with approximately 83% observed a single time. The data were obtained in a study of blood T cell repertoires in COVID-19. Overall study context: Specimens from acute and convalescent COVID-19 originated in the United States, Italy and Spain. T cells, B-cell-depleted T cells, or PBMCs supplied cDNA or gDNA.

There are 12 residues in the CDR3. The germline gives CDR1 SGHVS, CDR2 FQNEAQ. Trimming pared 5 bases from V and 10 bases from J, leaving 14 bases between. This chain joins TRBV7-8 and TRBJ1-1; D is unclear. The sequenced material came from peripheral blood. The TCR comes from a woman of 80 years or more with active or convalescent COVID-19. The CDR3 DNA sequence: TGTGCCAGCAGCGACGGGTCCGGGAGAGCTTTCTTT. This sequence encodes CASSDGSGRAFF.